This T cell receptor beta chain was identified in a study of blood T cell repertoires in COVID-19. On the study more broadly: Material from acute and convalescent COVID-19 was sourced from the United States, Italy and Spain. From T cells, B-cell-depleted T cells, or PBMCs came the material, which was cDNA or gDNA.

Original processing methods: The assay estimated nucleated cells by amplifying reference gene primers. Here immunoSEQ multiplex PCR was the method, and the copy in TCRdb shows in-frame clones only, minus some. The DNA was the basis for D and trimming; V, J and clone size are from that table. This table holds roughly 130,000 clones, roughly four fifths found once. V shed 4 bases and J shed 3 bases, with 3 bases lying between them. The CDR3 consists of 11 residues. The germline CDR1 and CDR2 sequences are KGHSH and LQKENI. This sequence originates from an older man with acute or convalescent COVID-19. Material: peripheral blood. The chain links TRBV18 to TRBJ1-2; D is unclear. CDR3 protein: CASSLDYGYTF. CDR3 DNA: TGTGCCAGCTCACTCGACTATGGCTACACCTTC. The whole variable domain, remainder taken from reference TRBV18 and TRBJ1-2, is NAGVMQNPRHLVRRRGQEARLRCSPMKGHSHVYWYRQLPEEGLKFMVYLQKENIIDESGMPKERFSAEFPKEGPSILRIQQVVRGDSAAYFCASSLDYGYTFGSGTRLTVV.